This TCR beta chain is from a study of blood T cell repertoires in COVID-19. This table comes from immunoSEQ multiplex PCR, and its TCRdb copy is limited to in-frame clones, with some not included. The repertoire includes roughly 330,000 clones, 70% to 90% of them detected once, and approximately 5% sits in the top ten. Recovery meant two consecutive negative NP/OP PCR tests, professional clearance, or resolved symptoms. Germline CDR1 is LGHDT and CDR2 is YNNKEL (reference sequence). With 3 bases removed from V and 4 bases from J, the gap between germline ends came to 13 bases. The CDR3 contains 15 residues.

Sequenced input: PBMCs or T cells enriched from blood (not recorded which). J is TRBJ1-5 and V is TRBV3-1 (or the pseudogene TRBV3-2); D is perhaps TRBD1 (6 bases). The source is a woman younger than 45 who had recovered from COVID-19. CDR3 sequence: CASSQEAGANQPQHF. The CDR3 DNA reads as TGTGCCAGCAGCCAGGAGGCAGGGGCGAATCAGCCCCAGCATTTT.